This T cell receptor (beta chain) was sequenced during a study of post-analysis software for immune sequencing data. This clonotype was detected only a few times. Its matching antigen is unknown. Germline trimming cut 3 bases from V and 4 bases from J; bases unmatched to any gene: 9. CDR3 size: 17 residues. From germline, CDR1 is MGHRA and CDR2 YSYEKL. Unique molecular identifiers featured in each of the TCR beta cDNA libraries. TCRdb independently ran MiXCR on the PCR reads; one entry per CDR3 protein. The sample lists a few hundred thousand distinct CDR3 sequences, approximately 38% occurring once. Findings of the study overall: Controls showed significantly higher normalized Chao1 diversity than did multiple sclerosis patients. The study found TRBV5-6, TRBV5-1 and TRBV20-1 among a handful of TRBV segments more frequent in patients than controls.

The specimen was blood. V usage is TRBV4-1 and J usage is TRBJ2-1, with 10 bases identical to TRBD1. The receptor comes from a girl under 10 years old with multiple sclerosis. The CDR3, as DNA: TGCGCCAGCAGCCAGCAAACCGGGACAGGGGTTTACAATGAGCAGTTCTTC. As protein: CASSQQTGTGVYNEQFF.